Listed here is a single T cell receptor beta chain. These data come from a study of response to subunit inactivated influenza vaccine. Trimming cost V 5 bases and J 5 bases, with 15 bases left between them. The CDR3 totals 15 residues. Germline loops: CDR1 SGHVS, CDR2 FQNEAQ. One entry per CDR3 protein results from TCRdb running MiXCR on the RT-PCR reads. The repertoire consists of roughly 700,000 distinct CDR3 sequences, with about 14% occurring once and the leading ten covering around 7%. The sample in question was PBMCs from blood, obtained around two weeks before vaccination. The chain joins TRBV7-8 to TRBJ1-4; D call uncertain. This clonotype was sampled from a man aged 50-60 years who received an inactivated influenza vaccine. The CDR3 here is CASSPSDGTNEKLFF. In DNA form, the CDR3 reads TGTGCCAGCAGCCCGTCGGACGGAACGAATGAAAAACTGTTTTTT.